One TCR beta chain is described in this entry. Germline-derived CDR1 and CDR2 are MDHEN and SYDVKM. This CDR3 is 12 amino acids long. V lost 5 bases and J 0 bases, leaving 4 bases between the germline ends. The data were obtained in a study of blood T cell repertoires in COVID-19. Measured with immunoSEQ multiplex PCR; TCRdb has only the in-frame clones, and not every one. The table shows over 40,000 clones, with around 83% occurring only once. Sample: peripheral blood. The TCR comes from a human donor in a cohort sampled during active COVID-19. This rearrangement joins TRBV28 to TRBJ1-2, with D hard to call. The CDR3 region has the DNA TGTGCCAGCAGTATCTCTAACTATGGCTACACCTTC. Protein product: CASSISNYGYTF.